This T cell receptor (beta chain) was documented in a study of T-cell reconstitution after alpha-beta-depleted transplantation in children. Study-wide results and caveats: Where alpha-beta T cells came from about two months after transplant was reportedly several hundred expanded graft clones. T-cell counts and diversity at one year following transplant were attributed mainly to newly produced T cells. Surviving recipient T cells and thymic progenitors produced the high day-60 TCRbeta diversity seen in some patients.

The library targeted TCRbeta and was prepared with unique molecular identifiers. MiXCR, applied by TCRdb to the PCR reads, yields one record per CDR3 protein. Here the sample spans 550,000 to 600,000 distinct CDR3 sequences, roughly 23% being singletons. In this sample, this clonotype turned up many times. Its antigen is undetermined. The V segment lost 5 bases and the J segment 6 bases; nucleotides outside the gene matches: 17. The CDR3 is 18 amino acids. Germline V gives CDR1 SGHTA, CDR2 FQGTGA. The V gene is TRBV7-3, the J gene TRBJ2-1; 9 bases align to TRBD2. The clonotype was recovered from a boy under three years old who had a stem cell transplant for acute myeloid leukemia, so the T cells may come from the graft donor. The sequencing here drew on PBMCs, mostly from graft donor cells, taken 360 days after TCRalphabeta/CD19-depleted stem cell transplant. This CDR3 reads CASSPLEAGGMGFNEQFF. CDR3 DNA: TGTGCCAGCAGCCCTCTGGAAGCGGGGGGTATGGGGTTCAATGAGCAGTTCTTC.